The 17 T cell receptor beta chains reported below all come from one sample, sequenced in a study of post-analysis software for immune sequencing data. General observations from the study: Controls had lower frequencies than patients of five or six TRBV segments, which included TRBV5-6, TRBV5-1 and TRBV20-1.

The library was made from cDNA and included unique molecular identifiers. MiXCR was run by TCRdb on the PCR reads, yielding one entry per CDR3 protein. Of 740,000 or so distinct CDR3 sequences listed, 53% are singletons. These receptors are not linked to any known antigen. Sequencing used blood. The receptors derive from a girl under 18 with multiple sclerosis.

This chain joins TRBV6-1 and TRBJ2-1; 9 positions agree with TRBD1. V lost 6 bases to trimming and J lost 6 bases; unmatched junction nucleotides: 9. Germline CDR1 MNHNS, CDR2 SASEGT. This CDR3 spans 15 amino acids. CDR3 sequence reads: CASRKWDRESNEQFF. The CDR3 DNA follows: TGTGCCAGCAGAAAATGGGACAGGGAAAGCAATGAGCAGTTCTTC.

The chain employs TRBV15 and TRBJ2-7; TRBD2 is a possible D gene (6 bases). V was pared by 4 bases and J by 2 bases, with 15 bases between. In germline, CDR1 is LNHNV, CDR2 YYDKDF (reference sequence). There are 15 residues in the CDR3. The CDR3 protein is CATSNRRDFAYEQYF. The CDR3 DNA follows: TGTGCCACCAGCAACCGCCGGGACTTCGCCTACGAGCAGTACTTC.

The J gene is TRBJ2-4, the V gene TRBV2, with 8 bases aligning to TRBD1. The V segment lost 6 bases and the J segment 6 bases; nucleotides outside the gene matches: 4. Looked up from germline, CDR1 is SNHLY and CDR2 is FYNNEI. This CDR3 region has 13 residues. The CDR3 loop is CASRTDRANIQYF. The CDR3 nucleotides read TGTGCCAGCAGGACGGACAGGGCAAACATTCAGTACTTC.

This clonotype was detected once. The CDR3, as DNA: TGTGCCATCTGCGACAGGGAGGAAGATACGCAGTATTTT. Its protein product is CAICDREEDTQYF. The J gene is TRBJ2-3, the V gene TRBV10-3, with D perhaps TRBD1 (7 bases). From germline, CDR1 is ENHRY and CDR2 SYGVKD. The CDR3 extends over 13 amino acids. V was trimmed by 8 bases and J by 5 bases, leaving 14 bases between them.

The chain joins TRBV7-8 to TRBJ1-2; 8 nucleotides line up with TRBD1. This CDR3 spans 15 amino acids. Germline V gene data show CDR1 as SGHVS and CDR2 as FQNEAQ. With V trimmed by 0 bases and J by 7 bases, 7 bases remained unmatched. The CDR3 protein is CASSLAGRGLGGYTF. The CDR3 DNA sequence: TGTGCCAGCAGCTTAGCGGGCAGGGGGCTAGGTGGCTACACCTTC.

This clonotype has only one observation. The V and J genes are TRBV20-1 and TRBJ2-1; weak D call: TRBD2 (5 bases). V lost 6 bases and J lost 5, with 11 bases in between. Germline CDR1 reads DFQATT; CDR2 reads SNEGSKA (reference sequence). The CDR3 extends over 12 amino acids. The CDR3 sequence is CSAEPGNNEQFF. CDR3 bases: TGCAGTGCCGAGCCGGGAAACAATGAGCAGTTCTTC.

The gene calls are TRBV6-5 and TRBJ2-7, with 8 bases that match TRBD1. The germline V gene encodes CDR1 MNHEY and CDR2 SVGAGI. The trim removed 7 bases at V and 1 base at J, leaving 6 bases unmatched. This CDR3 spans 14 amino acids. CDR3 amino acids: CASTPGQASYEQYF. The DNA for the CDR3 is TGTGCCAGCACTCCGGGACAGGCATCCTACGAGCAGTACTTC.

The chain uses TRBV5-1 and TRBJ1-1; D is possibly TRBD1 (5 bases). The germline CDR1 and CDR2 sequences are SGHRS and YFSETQ. V was trimmed by 7 bases and J by 0 bases, leaving 13 bases between them. The CDR3 contains 14 residues. The CDR3, as DNA: TGCGCCAGCCACCCGGAGGGGATGAACACTGAAGCTTTCTTT. It encodes CASHPEGMNTEAFF.

This chain uses TRBV29-1 with TRBJ2-3, with a tentative D call TRBD1 (5 bases). The CDR3 has 13 amino acids. Germline assignment: CDR1 SQVTM and CDR2 ANQGSEA. Trimming removed 6 bases from V and 3 bases from J, with 13 bases in between. The CDR3 reads CSVRPPGTDTQYF. In nucleotides, the CDR3 is TGCAGCGTGCGCCCGCCAGGGACAGATACGCAGTATTTT.

V is TRBV6-5 and J is TRBJ2-1, with a possible D match to TRBD2 (5 bases). This CDR3 has 17 residues. With 4 bases removed from V and 6 bases from J, the gap between germline ends came to 22 bases. Per the germline V gene, CDR1 is MNHEY and CDR2 is SVGAGI. CDR3 in amino acids: CASSSLALGRRGNEQFF. Here the CDR3 DNA reads TGTGCCAGCAGTTCCCTTGCCCTGGGGAGACGGGGCAATGAGCAGTTCTTC.

The chain joins TRBV20-1 to TRBJ1-6; TRBD1 matches at 10 bases. The CDR3 length is 15 residues. Germline CDR1 DFQATT, CDR2 SNEGSKA (reference sequence). V lost 1 base and J lost 9; bases outside the gene matches: 6. The CDR3 reads CSARVGTGEISPLHF. The CDR3 DNA is TGCAGTGCTAGAGTGGGGACAGGGGAGATTTCACCCCTCCACTTT.

This clonotype is a singleton in its sample. V gene TRBV14 combines with J gene TRBJ2-7, with 9 bases identical to TRBD1. Germline V gene lookup returns CDR1 SGHDN and CDR2 FVKESK. This CDR3 contains 16 residues. V was pared by 3 bases and J by 0 bases, with 6 bases of the junction left unmatched. The CDR3 nucleotides read TGTGCCAGCAGCCACTGGTTGACAGGGGGCTCCTACGAGCAGTACTTC. This encodes CASSHWLTGGSYEQYF.

As DNA, the CDR3 is TGTGCCAGCAGTTCCCACTTCGCGGGGGGGAGGACAGATACGCAGTATTTT. Translating it yields CASSSHFAGGRTDTQYF. J is TRBJ2-3 and V is TRBV12-3 or TRBV12-4, with 9 nucleotides matching TRBD2. J was trimmed by 3 bases and V by 4 bases; bases with no gene match: 11. The length of the CDR3 is 17 residues.

The genes are TRBV12-3 or TRBV12-4 and TRBJ2-5; TRBD1 matches 8 bases. The CDR3 is made up of 15 amino acids. After removal of 3 bases from V and 4 bases from J, the junction contained 7 bases not matched to a gene. The CDR3, as DNA: TGTGCCAGCAGTTTTTGGACAGGGTTCGGAGAGACCCAGTACTTC. The encoded protein is CASSFWTGFGETQYF.

This clonotype has just a few counts. The chain recombines TRBV12-3 or TRBV12-4 with TRBJ1-2; D unresolved. The V gene lost 5 bases and the J gene lost 8 bases, with 15 bases spanning the gap. This CDR3 spans 13 amino acids. The DNA for the CDR3 is TGTGCCAGCAGTCCAGGCCTAAGCTACGGCTACACCTTC. Protein sequence: CASSPGLSYGYTF.

The chain couples TRBV6-5 to TRBJ2-7; maybe TRBD1 (5 bases). Germline V gene data show CDR1 as MNHEY and CDR2 as SVGAGI. The CDR3 is 13 amino acids. Deletions cut 5 bases from V and 9 bases from J, with 17 bases between. CDR3 region: CASSPGQLSGQYF. DNA of the CDR3: TGTGCCAGCAGTCCAGGACAACTCTCCGGGCAGTACTTC.

A few counts support this clonotype. This chain links TRBV25-1 with TRBJ1-4; D is undetermined. Trimming removed 0 bases at V and 3 bases at J, with 5 bases between. Germline V gene sequence: CDR1 MGHDK, CDR2 SYGVNS. The CDR3 runs 14 residues. This CDR3 is CASSEYPSNEKLFF. CDR3 nucleotides: TGTGCCAGCAGTGAATATCCTTCTAATGAAAAACTGTTTTTT.